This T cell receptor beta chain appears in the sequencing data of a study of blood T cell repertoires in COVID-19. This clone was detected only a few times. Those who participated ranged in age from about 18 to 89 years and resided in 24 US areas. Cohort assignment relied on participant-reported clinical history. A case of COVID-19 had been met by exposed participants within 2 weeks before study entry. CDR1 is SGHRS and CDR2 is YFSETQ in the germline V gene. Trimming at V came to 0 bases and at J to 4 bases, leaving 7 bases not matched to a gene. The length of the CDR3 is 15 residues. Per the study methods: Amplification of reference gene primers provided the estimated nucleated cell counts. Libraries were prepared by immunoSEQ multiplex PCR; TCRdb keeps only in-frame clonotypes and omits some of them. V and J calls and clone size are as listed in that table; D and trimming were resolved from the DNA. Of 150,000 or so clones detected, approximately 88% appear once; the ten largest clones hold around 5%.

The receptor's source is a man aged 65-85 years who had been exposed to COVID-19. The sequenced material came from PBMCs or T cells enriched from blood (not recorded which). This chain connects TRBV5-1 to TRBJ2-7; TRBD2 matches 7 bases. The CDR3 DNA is TGCGCCAGCAGCTTGGAGTGGCGGGGGAGGTACGAGCAGTACTTC. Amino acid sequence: CASSLEWRGRYEQYF.